The sequence of this T cell receptor (beta chain) was determined in a study of regulatory T cells in long-lasting Graves disease. About the research overall: Persistent Graves' disease denoted over 5 years of antithyroid drugs plus positive TSH receptor antibodies. Study-level findings and limits: Persistent disease showed a preference for TRBV28, TRBJ1-2 and TRBJ2-5. Less diverse TCR repertoires were seen in persistent Graves' patients than in newly diagnosed ones.

Between the trimmed V and J ends, which lost 7 bases and 1 base, there was a span of 19 bases. The length of the CDR3 is 15 residues. CDR1 is DFQATT and CDR2 is SNEGSKA in the germline V gene (reference sequence). The time point denotes: persistent/refractory GD, antithyroid drugs over 5 years with positive TRAb. PBMCs were the source of the RNA used for TCR sequencing. This clonotype has ten or more counts. Its antigen remains unknown. iRepertoire HTBI primers and Arm-PCR of CDR3 regions built TCR beta libraries. MiXCR was run by TCRdb on the multiplex PCR reads, yielding one entry per CDR3 protein. Among 400,000 to 500,000 distinct CDR3 sequences, 20% to 25% were seen once, and the ten largest hold about an eighth.

The receptor's source is a female donor with Graves disease. The chain recombines TRBV20-1 with TRBJ2-5, with D possibly being TRBD2 (5 bases). The sample in question was peripheral blood mononuclear cells (PBMCs), obtained when the disease was refractory, from a patient treated with antithyroid drugs. CDR3 in amino acids: CSVEGGSVSQETQYF. DNA for the CDR3: TGCAGTGTCGAGGGTGGTAGCGTCAGCCAAGAGACCCAGTACTTC.